This TCR beta chain comes out of a study of blood T cell repertoires in COVID-19. The wider study: Samples representing acute and convalescent COVID-19 were sourced from the United States, Italy and Spain. The analysed material was cDNA or gDNA that came from T cells, B-cell-depleted T cells, or PBMCs.

Germline V gene data show CDR1 as LGHNA and CDR2 as YNFKEQ. V dropped 4 bases and J dropped 3 bases, with 6 bases sitting between them. This CDR3 contains 13 residues. In the authors' workflow: Amplifying reference gene primers gave estimates of nucleated cell counts. The data were produced by immunoSEQ multiplex PCR, yet TCRdb's version contains in-frame clones alone and is incomplete. V, J and clone size reflect that table, while D and trimming were determined from the DNA. This repertoire shows under 110,000 clones, around 84% found once; its top ten account for 1.5% to 2%. V gene TRBV4-2 combines with J gene TRBJ2-2; no definite D call. Sequenced: peripheral blood. This receptor was obtained from a woman in her seventies with active or convalescent COVID-19. The CDR3 region has the DNA TGTGCCAGCAGCCCCCCCTACACCGGGGAGCTGTTTTTT. It encodes CASSPPYTGELFF.